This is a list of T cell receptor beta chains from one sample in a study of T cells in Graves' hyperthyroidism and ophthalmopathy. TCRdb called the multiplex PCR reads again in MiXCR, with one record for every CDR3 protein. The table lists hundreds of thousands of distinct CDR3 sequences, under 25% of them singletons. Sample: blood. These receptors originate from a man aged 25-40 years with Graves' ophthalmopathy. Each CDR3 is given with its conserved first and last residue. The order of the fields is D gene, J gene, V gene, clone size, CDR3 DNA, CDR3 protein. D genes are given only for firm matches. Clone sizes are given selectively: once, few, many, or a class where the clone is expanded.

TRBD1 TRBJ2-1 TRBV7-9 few TGTGCCAGCAGCCTCCCGGGACAGGGTAATAATGAGCAGTTCTTC CASSLPGQGNNEQFF
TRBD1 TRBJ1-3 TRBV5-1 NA TGCGCCAGCAGCTTAACCTCCGGACAGGGGTACACCATATATTTT CASSLTSGQGYTIYF
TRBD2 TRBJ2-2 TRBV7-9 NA TGTGCCAGCAGCTCCAATAGCGGGAGGAACACCGGGGAGCTGTTTTTT CASSSNSGRNTGELFF
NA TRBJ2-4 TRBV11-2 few TGTGCCAGCAGCCCGAGACAGAACATTCAGTACTTC CASSPRQNIQYF
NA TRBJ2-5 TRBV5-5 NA TGTGCCAGCAGCTTGGTTACCAGAGAGACCCAGTACTTC CASSLVTRETQYF
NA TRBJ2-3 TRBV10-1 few TGCGCCAGCAGTGAGTCTGGGTTCACAGATACGCAGTATTTT CASSESGFTDTQYF
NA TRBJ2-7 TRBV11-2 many TGTGCCAGCAGCTTGCGGGGGCTTACCTACGAGCAGTACTTC CASSLRGLTYEQYF
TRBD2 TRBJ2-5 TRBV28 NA TGTGCCAGCAGTTCAACTACTAGCGGGAGGGCCAGGGAGACCCAGTACTTC CASSSTTSGRARETQYF
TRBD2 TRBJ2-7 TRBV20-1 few TGCAGTGCTAGAGAACTAGCGACCTACGAGCAGTACTTC CSARELATYEQYF
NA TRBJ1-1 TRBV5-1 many TGCGCCAGCAGCCCCCTACAGGGCTTGAACACTGAAGCTTTCTTT CASSPLQGLNTEAFF
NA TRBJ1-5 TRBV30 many TGTGCCTGGAGCGCCGGAGGTGATCAGCCCCAGCATTTT CAWSAGGDQPQHF
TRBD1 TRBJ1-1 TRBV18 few TGTGCCAGCTCACTGAAATTGACAGGGCCATACGCTGAAGCTTTCTTT CASSLKLTGPYAEAFF
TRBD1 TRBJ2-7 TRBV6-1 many TGTGCCAGCAGTTCACCGGGACAGACCACCTACGAGCAGTACTTC CASSSPGQTTYEQYF
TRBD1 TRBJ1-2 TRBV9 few TGTGCCAGCAGCGTAGGAGAGGGGGCGGTCTATGGCTACACCTTC CASSVGEGAVYGYTF
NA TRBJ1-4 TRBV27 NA TGTGCCAGCAGTTCCTCGGACAGACTGACAACTAATGAAAAACTGTCTTTT CASSSSDRLTTNEKLSF
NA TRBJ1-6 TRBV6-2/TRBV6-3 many TGTGCCAGCACCAGAGGGCCACGAGACAGAAATTCACCCCTCCACTTT CASTRGPRDRNSPLHF
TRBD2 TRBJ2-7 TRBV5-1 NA TGCGCCAGCAGCTTGGCCCGAGGGACTAGCGGCTCCTACGAGCAGTACTTC CASSLARGTSGSYEQYF
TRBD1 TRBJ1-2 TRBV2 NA TGTGCCAGCAGTCAAACAGGGGGGGGCACAATCTTCTATTACTATGGCTACACCTTC CASSQTGGGTIFYYYGYTF
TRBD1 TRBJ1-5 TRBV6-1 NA TGTGCCAGCAGTCAAACAGGGGTTAATCAGCCCCAGCATTTT CASSQTGVNQPQHF
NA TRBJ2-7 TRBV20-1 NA TGCAGTGCTGGCGGAGGGGGGGCGATAACCTACGAGCAGTACTTC CSAGGGGAITYEQYF
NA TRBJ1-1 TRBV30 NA TGTGCCCACCACAGGGTGGAAGGCACTGAAGCTTTCTTT CAHHRVEGTEAFF
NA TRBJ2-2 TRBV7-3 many TGTGCCAGCAGCCTATCCGAGAACACCGGGGAGCTGTTTTTT CASSLSENTGELFF
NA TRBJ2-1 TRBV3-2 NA TGTGCCAGCAGCCAAGGGACAGGGGGGCTGTCTGAGCAGTTCTTC CASSQGTGGLSEQFF
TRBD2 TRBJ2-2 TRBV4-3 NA TGCGCCAGCAGCCAAGATACACTAGCGCACTCAAAGACGACCGGGGAGCTGTTTTTT CASSQDTLAHSKTTGELFF
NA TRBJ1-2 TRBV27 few TGTGCCAGCAGTCCGGGGGACGCTGCTTTCCCCCGGGGCTACACCTTC CASSPGDAAFPRGYTF